Following are 21 T cell receptor beta chains from one sample sequenced in a study of PD-1 blockade in classical Hodgkin lymphoma. Assay: immunoSEQ multiplex PCR; the TCRdb copy retains only in-frame clones and omits some. In the table there are tens of thousands of clones, 90% of which are singletons. Described time point: cycle 4 day 1 (C4D1), after six to seven weeks of nivolumab. Exposure to brentuximab vedotin varied, and each patient had relapsed following autologous stem cell transplantation. The sample was peripheral blood mononuclear cells (PBMCs), taken before the fourth cycle of nivolumab. All receptors come from a human donor with classical Hodgkin lymphoma.

The CDR3 DNA is TGTGCCAGCAGCGTAAGTGGACGGGCCGGCAATGAGCAGTTCTTC. Protein: CASSVSGRAGNEQFF. The chain joins TRBV13 to TRBJ2-1; D not resolved. V was pared by 5 bases and J by 6 bases, with 17 bases between. CDR3 length equals 15 residues. Per the germline V gene, CDR1 is PRHDT and CDR2 is FYEKMQ (reference sequence).

V gene TRBV4-1 combines with J gene TRBJ2-4; D perhaps matches TRBD2 (6 bases). V gave up 1 base and J gave up 8 bases, with 18 bases separating them. Germline-derived CDR1 and CDR2 are MGHRA and YSYEKL. This CDR3 is 16 amino acids long. The CDR3 region is CASSQGARRGWDIQYF. The CDR3 region has the DNA TGCGCCAGCAGCCAAGGGGCTCGGCGGGGTTGGGACATTCAGTACTTC.

This chain joins TRBV30 and TRBJ1-2; D is unclear. Germline V gene data show CDR1 as GTSNPN and CDR2 as SVGIG (reference sequence). The CDR3 extends over 14 amino acids. Trimming removed 4 bases at V and 5 bases at J, with 17 bases between. CDR3 sequence: CAWTGGNPSYGYTF. CDR3 coding DNA: TGTGCCTGGACTGGAGGTAATCCGTCTTATGGCTACACCTTC.

J is TRBJ1-1 and V is TRBV19, with D unclear. CDR3 size: 13 residues. V lost 5 bases and J 3 bases, leaving 10 bases between the germline ends. Germline V lookup: CDR1 LNHDA, CDR2 SQIVND (reference sequence). As DNA, the CDR3 is TGTGCCAGTAGTCTTGGACCGTACACTGAAGCTTTCTTT. Protein product: CASSLGPYTEAFF.

The chain uses TRBV4-2 and TRBJ2-1; 11 bases line up with TRBD2. V was clipped by 3 bases and J by 1 base; unmatched bases: 5. The CDR3 has 17 residues. CDR1 and CDR2 from the germline V gene are LGHNA and YNFKEQ. The CDR3 DNA reads TGTGCCAGCAGCCAGGTAGCGGGGGGGCGGTCCTACAATGAGCAGTTCTTC. Translating it yields CASSQVAGGRSYNEQFF.

V usage is TRBV29-1 and J usage is TRBJ1-2; D might be TRBD1 (6 bases). Trimming left V 2 bases short and J 5 bases short, with 15 bases between. Germline values: CDR1 SQVTM, CDR2 ANQGSEA. The CDR3 runs 14 residues. The CDR3 nucleotides are TGCAGCGTTGAAAGGGTGGGGGGCGATTATGGCTACACCTTC. This codes for CSVERVGGDYGYTF.

This chain joins TRBV5-5 and TRBJ2-7; 10 nucleotides align to TRBD1. The CDR3 runs 14 residues. Germline CDR1 is SGHKS and CDR2 is YYEKEE (reference sequence). V shed 4 bases, J shed 2 bases, and the junction held 3 bases outside the gene matches. The CDR3 DNA sequence: TGTGCCAGCAGCCCCGGACAGGGGGCCTACGAGCAGTACTTC. Protein sequence: CASSPGQGAYEQYF.

Comment on this clone: One end of the junction fails to match germline, which may point to a read error. The rearrangement uses TRBV7-6 and TRBJ1-4; D is undetermined. The V gene's germline CDR1 is SGHVS and CDR2 FNYEAQ. CDR3 length: 15 amino acids. The DNA of the CDR3 is TGTGCCAGCAACTTAGGGTACGCTACGGCTGAAAAACTGTTTTTT. Translation gives CASNLGYATAEKLFF.

A single count supports this clone. CDR3 bases: TGTGCCAGCAGCTATAGCGGGGAGCGGTCCTACGAGCAGTACTTC. Translating it yields CASSYSGERSYEQYF. V usage is TRBV7-9 and J usage is TRBJ2-7; TRBD2 agrees at 8 bases. After removal of 4 bases from V and 1 base from J, the junction contained 6 bases not matched to a gene. The V gene's germline CDR1 is SEHNR and CDR2 FQNEAQ (reference sequence). This CDR3 has 15 amino acids.

The chain joins TRBV28 to TRBJ2-5; D gene ambiguous. V was cut by 2 bases and J by 4 bases, with 8 bases left in between. Germline V lookup: CDR1 MDHEN, CDR2 SYDVKM. This CDR3 spans 13 amino acids. CDR3: CASSLMAVETQYF. The CDR3 nucleotides are TGTGCCAGCAGTTTAATGGCCGTAGAGACCCAGTACTTC.

The CDR3 loop reads CASSRGQAGNTIYF. The CDR3 DNA is TGTGCCAGCAGTAGGGGACAGGCTGGAAACACCATATATTTT. The chain is built from TRBV6-5 and TRBJ1-3; TRBD1 agrees at 8 bases. Trimming at V came to 5 bases and at J to 2 bases, leaving 2 bases not matched to a gene. Germline V CDR1 and CDR2: MNHEY, SVGAGI. The CDR3 totals 14 residues.

The CDR3 bases are TGTGCCAGCAGCGCTAGGGGGAGGCGACTCACAGATACGCAGTATTTT. Encoded protein: CASSARGRRLTDTQYF. The chain employs TRBV7-9 and TRBJ2-3; either TRBD1 or TRBD2 may supply D (6 bases each). The CDR3 length is 16 residues. Trimming cost V 5 bases and J 2 bases, with 17 bases left between them. Germline V CDR1 and CDR2: SEHNR, FQNEAQ (reference sequence).

The rearrangement joins TRBV7-7 to TRBJ2-5; D uncertain. Trimming took 1 base from V and 2 from J, leaving 8 bases between them. Germline assignment: CDR1 SSHAT and CDR2 FNYEAQ (reference sequence). This CDR3 is 14 amino acids long. The CDR3 DNA is TGTGCCAGCAGCTTAGATCCAGAACAAGAGACCCAGTACTTC. The encoded protein is CASSLDPEQETQYF. Variable domain in full (rest from reference TRBV7-7 and TRBJ2-5): GAGVSQSPRYKVTKRGQDVTLRCDPISSHATLYWYQQALGQGPEFLTYFNYEAQPDKSGLPSDRFSAERPEGSISTLTIQRTEQRDSAMYRCASSLDPEQETQYFGPGTRLLVL.

This clone was counted between two and nine times. V and J are TRBV5-6 and TRBJ1-6; 8 bases are a match to TRBD1. Germline V gene lookup returns CDR1 SGHDT and CDR2 YYEEEE. CDR3 length: 14 residues. V lost 4 bases and J lost 10; bases outside the gene matches: 7. DNA for the CDR3: TGTGCCAGCAGCATAGACAGGGGAAACTCACCCCTCCACTTT. It is translated as CASSIDRGNSPLHF.

The rearrangement uses TRBV4-3 and TRBJ2-3; 9 bases are a match to TRBD2. V trimming: 2 bases; J trimming: 4 bases; junction bases outside the gene matches: 13. This CDR3 has 18 amino acids. Per germline, CDR1 LGHNA and CDR2 YSLEER. The CDR3 nucleotides read TGCGCCAGCAGCCAACCAGGACCCTTTGCGGGGGGGCCAGATACGCAGTATTTT. This codes for CASSQPGPFAGGPDTQYF.

This chain joins TRBV6-6 and TRBJ1-5; no clear D gene. The V end was cut by 7 bases, the J end by 0 bases, with 10 bases between. This CDR3 contains 14 residues. Germline V gives CDR1 MNHNY, CDR2 SVGAGI (reference sequence). The CDR3 sequence: CASNPGYSNQPQHF. CDR3 sequence (DNA): TGTGCCAGCAACCCAGGCTATAGCAATCAGCCCCAGCATTTT.

The chain combines TRBV11-1 with TRBJ2-5; D possibly corresponds to TRBD1 (5 bases). The CDR3 has 12 residues. Trimming pared 4 bases from V and 3 bases from J, leaving 6 bases between. Germline V lookup: CDR1 SGHAT, CDR2 FQDESV (reference sequence). For the CDR3, the DNA is TGTGCCAGCAGCTCCAGGGAAGAGACCCAGTACTTC. Translation gives CASSSREETQYF.

The chain employs TRBV5-8 and TRBJ1-5, with 8 bases fitting TRBD1. Trimming at V came to 3 bases and at J to 2 bases, leaving 13 bases not matched to a gene. The CDR3 is made up of 18 amino acids. CDR1 SGHTS and CDR2 YDEGEE come from the germline V gene. CDR3 amino acids: CASSWGTTDRDGNQPQHF. Here the CDR3 DNA reads TGTGCCAGCAGCTGGGGAACCACGGACAGGGACGGCAATCAGCCCCAGCATTTT.

The gene calls are TRBV16 and TRBJ1-2; the match to TRBD1 covers 10 bases. Per the germline V gene, CDR1 is KGHSY and CDR2 is FQNENV. J lost 4 bases, V lost 0 bases, and 8 bases had no gene match. CDR3 length: 17 amino acids. The CDR3 region is CASSQSWDRGPGYGYTF. CDR3 nucleotide sequence: TGTGCCAGCAGCCAATCATGGGACAGGGGCCCCGGCTATGGCTACACCTTC.

In DNA form, the CDR3 reads TGTGCCAGCAGTTACGGACAGGGCTACGAGCAGTACTTC. This codes for CASSYGQGYEQYF. The chain employs TRBV27 and TRBJ2-7, with 8 positions matching TRBD1. The CDR3 has 13 residues. The germline V gene encodes CDR1 MNHEY and CDR2 SMNVEV (reference sequence). Germline trimming cut 4 bases from V and 3 bases from J; bases unmatched to any gene: 2.

This clone was detected only once. The chain uses TRBV6-6 and TRBJ1-1, with 11 nucleotides matching TRBD1. The V and J ends lost 6 bases and 7 bases, in that order; junction bases with no gene match: 10. CDR1 is MNHNY, CDR2 SVGAGI, per germline (reference sequence). The length of the CDR3 is 15 residues. The CDR3 nucleotides are TGTGCCAGCAGATTCCCGGGACAGGGGGTTTTTGAAGCTTTCTTT. Amino acids: CASRFPGQGVFEAFF.